The T cell receptor beta chain under discussion was sequenced for a study of cytomegalovirus exposure and HLA in healthy donors. Study context: Earlier work reported approximately 110 million unique TCR beta sequences from about 180 million T cells.

Everyone who donated was a healthy bone marrow donor. V shed 0 bases and J 4 bases; nucleotides not matched to a gene: 1. Germline V gene lookup returns CDR1 SGHRS and CDR2 YFSETQ. The CDR3 loop spans 14 amino acids. The study ran its PCR with 60 Vbeta and 13 Jbeta primers. Clones were sequenced by immunoSEQ multiplex PCR, and TCRdb holds only the in-frame ones, with some missing. Of approximately 79,000 clones in the sample, under 80% were seen once. Sequencing was performed on PBMCs. The sequence was collected from a male donor in good health and CMV-seropositive. This rearrangement joins TRBV5-1 to TRBJ2-3; 8 bases match TRBD2. The CDR3 nucleotides are TGCGCCAGCAGCTTGGAACTAGCGGCAGATACGCAGTATTTT. Its translation: CASSLELAADTQYF. Using reference TRBV5-1 and TRBJ2-3 for the parts outside the CDR3, the full variable domain is KAGVTQTPRYLIKTRGQQVTLSCSPISGHRSVSWYQQTPGQGLQFLFEYFSETQRNKGNFPGRFSGRQFSNSRSEMNVSTLELGDSALYLCASSLELAADTQYFGPGTRLTVL.